These T cell receptor beta chains were read from a single sample in a study of T cell repertoires in cytomegalovirus infection. One entry per CDR3 protein results from TCRdb running MiXCR on the reads. The sample has roughly 200,000 distinct CDR3 sequences, roughly 15% seen once. The sample comprised CD8+ T cells from PBMCs. The receptors shown here come from a human donor in good health (CMV status not recorded). Some clones in this sample may be carry-over from other donors' samples. CDR3s include the opening cysteine and the closing phenylalanine or tryptophan. D genes are given only for firm matches. Expanded clones are given a class, and other clones once, few, many or no size at all.

d_call: TRBD1
clone_size: .
j_call: TRBJ1-2
v_call: TRBV4-3
cdr3_aa: CASSLGQTSNYGYTF
cdr3_nt: TGCGCCAGCAGCCTGGGACAGACCTCTAACTATGGCTACACCTTC

d_call: .
clone_size: .
j_call: TRBJ1-1
v_call: TRBV28
cdr3_aa: CASSWGGSTEAFF
cdr3_nt: TGTGCCAGCAGTTGGGGCGGAAGCACTGAAGCTTTCTTT

d_call: .
clone_size: few
j_call: TRBJ2-3
v_call: TRBV5-6
cdr3_aa: CASSPHPAGTDTQYF
cdr3_nt: TGTGCCAGCAGCCCCCACCCAGCTGGGACAGATACGCAGTATTTT

d_call: .
clone_size: few
j_call: TRBJ2-1
v_call: TRBV4-1
cdr3_aa: CASSLRTHYNERFF
cdr3_nt: TGCGCCAGCAGCCTCCGGACTCACTACAATGAGCGGTTCTTC

d_call: .
clone_size: .
j_call: TRBJ1-2
v_call: TRBV27
cdr3_aa: CASSFQGRANYGYTF
cdr3_nt: TGTGCCAGCAGTTTCCAGGGCAGAGCTAACTATGGCTACACCTTC

d_call: .
clone_size: .
j_call: TRBJ2-1
v_call: TRBV4-2
cdr3_aa: CASSQEQGTLFYNEQFF
cdr3_nt: TGTGCCAGCAGCCAAGAACAAGGGACTCTATTCTACAATGAGCAGTTCTTC

d_call: TRBD2
clone_size: .
j_call: TRBJ2-5
v_call: TRBV2
cdr3_aa: CASSERLAGGGQETQYF
cdr3_nt: TGTGCCAGCAGTGAGCGGCTAGCGGGGGGTGGACAAGAGACCCAGTACTTC

d_call: TRBD2
clone_size: few
j_call: TRBJ2-7
v_call: TRBV6-2/TRBV6-3
cdr3_aa: CASAGGPVSIYEQYF
cdr3_nt: TGTGCCTCTGCGGGGGGGCCAGTCTCTATCTACGAGCAGTACTTC

d_call: TRBD1
clone_size: few
j_call: TRBJ2-4
v_call: TRBV5-4
cdr3_aa: CASSLEGQGNIQYF
cdr3_nt: TGTGCCAGCAGCTTGGAGGGACAGGGGAACATTCAGTACTTC

d_call: TRBD1
clone_size: few
j_call: TRBJ2-5
v_call: TRBV6-5
cdr3_aa: CASSRTGRETQYF
cdr3_nt: TGTGCCAGCAGTCGGACAGGGAGAGAGACCCAGTACTTC

d_call: TRBD1
clone_size: .
j_call: TRBJ1-2
v_call: TRBV6-6
cdr3_aa: CASGPGQGIDGYTF
cdr3_nt: TGTGCCAGCGGCCCGGGACAGGGGATCGATGGCTACACCTTC

d_call: .
clone_size: .
j_call: TRBJ2-1
v_call: TRBV2
cdr3_aa: CASSYERDKLPSYNEQFF
cdr3_nt: TGTGCCAGCAGTTACGAGAGGGACAAGCTGCCCTCCTACAATGAGCAGTTCTTC

d_call: .
clone_size: .
j_call: TRBJ1-1
v_call: TRBV28
cdr3_aa: CASSLGLTGATEAFF
cdr3_nt: TGTGCCAGCAGTTTGGGTCTGACGGGGGCCACTGAAGCTTTCTTT

d_call: .
clone_size: .
j_call: TRBJ1-4
v_call: TRBV7-9
cdr3_aa: CASRMPTNEKLFF
cdr3_nt: TGTGCCAGCCGGATGCCGACTAATGAAAAACTGTTTTTT

d_call: .
clone_size: few
j_call: TRBJ1-1
v_call: TRBV6-2/TRBV6-3
cdr3_aa: CASSYSAKNPIMNTEAFF
cdr3_nt: TGTGCCAGCAGTTACTCTGCCAAGAACCCTATCATGAACACTGAAGCTTTCTTT

d_call: .
clone_size: few
j_call: TRBJ1-5
v_call: TRBV7-9
cdr3_aa: CASSSGLGNQPQHF
cdr3_nt: TGTGCCAGCAGCTCAGGGCTAGGCAATCAGCCCCAGCATTTT

d_call: .
clone_size: few
j_call: TRBJ2-7
v_call: TRBV6-2/TRBV6-3
cdr3_aa: CASFRQGPFSYEQYF
cdr3_nt: TGTGCCAGCTTCCGGCAGGGACCCTTCTCCTACGAGCAGTACTTC

d_call: .
clone_size: many
j_call: TRBJ2-6
v_call: TRBV6-5
cdr3_aa: CASSLRGSGANVLTF
cdr3_nt: TGTGCCAGCAGCCTCCGGGGCTCTGGGGCCAACGTCCTGACTTTC